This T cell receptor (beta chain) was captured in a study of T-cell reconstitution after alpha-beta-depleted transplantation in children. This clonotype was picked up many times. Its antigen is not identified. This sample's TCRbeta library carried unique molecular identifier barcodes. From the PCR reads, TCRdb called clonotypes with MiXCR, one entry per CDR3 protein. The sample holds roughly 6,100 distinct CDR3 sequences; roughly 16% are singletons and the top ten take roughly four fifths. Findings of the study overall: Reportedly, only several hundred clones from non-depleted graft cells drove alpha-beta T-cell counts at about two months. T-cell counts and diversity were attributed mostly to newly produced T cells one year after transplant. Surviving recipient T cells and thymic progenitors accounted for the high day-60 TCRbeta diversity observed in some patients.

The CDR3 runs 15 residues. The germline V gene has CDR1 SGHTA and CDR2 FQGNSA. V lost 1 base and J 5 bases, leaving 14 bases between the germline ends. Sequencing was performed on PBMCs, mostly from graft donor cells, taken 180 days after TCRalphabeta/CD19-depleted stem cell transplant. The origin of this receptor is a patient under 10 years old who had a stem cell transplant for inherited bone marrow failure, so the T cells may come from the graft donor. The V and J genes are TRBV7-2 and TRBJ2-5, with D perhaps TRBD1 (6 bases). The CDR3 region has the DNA TGTGCCAGCAGCTTAGAAGTGGGCAGGGGTGAGACCCAGTACTTC. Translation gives CASSLEVGRGETQYF.